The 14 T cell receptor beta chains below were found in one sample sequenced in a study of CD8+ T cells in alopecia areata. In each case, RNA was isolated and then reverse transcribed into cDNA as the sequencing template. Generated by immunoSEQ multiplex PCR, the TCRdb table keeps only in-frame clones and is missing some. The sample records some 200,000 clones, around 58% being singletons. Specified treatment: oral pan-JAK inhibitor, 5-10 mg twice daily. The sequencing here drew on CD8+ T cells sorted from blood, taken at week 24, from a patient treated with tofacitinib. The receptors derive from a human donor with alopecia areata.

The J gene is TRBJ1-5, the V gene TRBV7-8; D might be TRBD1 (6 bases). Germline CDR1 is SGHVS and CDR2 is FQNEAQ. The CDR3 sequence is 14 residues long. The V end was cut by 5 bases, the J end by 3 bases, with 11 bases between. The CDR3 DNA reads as TGTGCCAGCAGCCGGGGGCCGTTCAATCAGCCCCAGCATTTT. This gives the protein CASSRGPFNQPQHF.

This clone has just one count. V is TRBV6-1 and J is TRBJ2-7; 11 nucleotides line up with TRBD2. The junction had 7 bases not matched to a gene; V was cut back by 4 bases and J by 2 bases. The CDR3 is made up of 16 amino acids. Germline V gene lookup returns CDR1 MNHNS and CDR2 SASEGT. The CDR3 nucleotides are TGTGCCAGCAGTGCAAATAGCGGGGGGGGTCCCTACGAGCAGTACTTC. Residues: CASSANSGGGPYEQYF.

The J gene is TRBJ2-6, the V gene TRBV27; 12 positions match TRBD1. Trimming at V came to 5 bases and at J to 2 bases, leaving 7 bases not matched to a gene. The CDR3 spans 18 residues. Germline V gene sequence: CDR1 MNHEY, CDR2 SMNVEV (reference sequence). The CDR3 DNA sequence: TGTGCCAGCAGTGACCGGGACAGGGGGCTGACTGGGGCCAACGTCCTGACTTTC. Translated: CASSDRDRGLTGANVLTF.

This chain's CDR3 is CASSEDEQFF. The CDR3 coding sequence is TGTGCCAGCAGTGAGGATGAGCAGTTCTTC. V and J are TRBV25-1 and TRBJ2-1; D gene uncertain. Trimming removed 3 bases at V and 8 bases at J, with 2 bases between. CDR1 MGHDK and CDR2 SYGVNS come from the germline V gene. There are 10 residues in the CDR3.

This CDR3 reads CASSLDSHNEQFF. The CDR3 region has the DNA TGCGCCAGCAGCTTGGATAGTCACAATGAGCAGTTCTTC. The chain couples TRBV5-1 to TRBJ2-1, with no clear D. The CDR3 has 13 amino acids. The V gene lost 0 bases and the J gene lost 5 bases, with 6 bases spanning the gap. The germline V gene encodes CDR1 SGHRS and CDR2 YFSETQ. The entire variable domain, with the rest obtained from reference TRBV5-1 and TRBJ2-1, is as follows: KAGVTQTPRYLIKTRGQQVTLSCSPISGHRSVSWYQQTPGQGLQFLFEYFSETQRNKGNFPGRFSGRQFSNSRSEMNVSTLELGDSALYLCASSLDSHNEQFFGPGTRLTVL.

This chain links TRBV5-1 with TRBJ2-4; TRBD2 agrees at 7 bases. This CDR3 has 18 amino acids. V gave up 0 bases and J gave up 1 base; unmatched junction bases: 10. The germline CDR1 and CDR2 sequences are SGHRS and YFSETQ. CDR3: CASSLALTGGSAKNIQYF. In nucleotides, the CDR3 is TGCGCCAGCAGCTTGGCCCTGACGGGGGGTTCGGCCAAAAACATTCAGTACTTC.

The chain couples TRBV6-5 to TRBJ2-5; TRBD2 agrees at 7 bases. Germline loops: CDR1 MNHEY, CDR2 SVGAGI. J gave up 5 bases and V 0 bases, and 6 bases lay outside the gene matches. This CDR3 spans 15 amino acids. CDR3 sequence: CASSYSAGEAETQYF. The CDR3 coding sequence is TGTGCCAGCAGTTACTCGGCGGGGGAGGCGGAGACCCAGTACTTC.

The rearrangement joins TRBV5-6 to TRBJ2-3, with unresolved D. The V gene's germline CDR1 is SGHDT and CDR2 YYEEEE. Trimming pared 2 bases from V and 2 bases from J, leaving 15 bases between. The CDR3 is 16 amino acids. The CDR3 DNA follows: TGTGCCAGCAGCTTTCTTGTCCGGTCCTACACAGATACGCAGTATTTT. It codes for CASSFLVRSYTDTQYF.

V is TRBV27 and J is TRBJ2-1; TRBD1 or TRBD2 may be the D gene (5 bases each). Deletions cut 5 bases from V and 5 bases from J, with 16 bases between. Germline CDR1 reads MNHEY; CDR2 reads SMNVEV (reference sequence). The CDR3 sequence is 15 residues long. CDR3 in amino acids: CASSPGPLSHNEQFF. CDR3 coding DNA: TGTGCCAGCAGTCCGGGACCCCTATCGCACAATGAGCAGTTCTTC.

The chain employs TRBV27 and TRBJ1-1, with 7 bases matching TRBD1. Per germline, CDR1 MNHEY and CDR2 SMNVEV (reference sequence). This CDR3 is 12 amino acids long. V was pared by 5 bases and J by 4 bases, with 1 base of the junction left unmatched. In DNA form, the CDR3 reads TGTGCCAGCAGTCAGGGGGGCACTGAAGCTTTCTTT. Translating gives CASSQGGTEAFF.

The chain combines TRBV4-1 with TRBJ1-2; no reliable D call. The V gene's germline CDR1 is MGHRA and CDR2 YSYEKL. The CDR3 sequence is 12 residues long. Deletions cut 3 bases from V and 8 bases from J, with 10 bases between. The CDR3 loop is CASSHSLSGYTF. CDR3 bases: TGCGCCAGCAGCCACAGTTTGTCCGGCTACACCTTC.

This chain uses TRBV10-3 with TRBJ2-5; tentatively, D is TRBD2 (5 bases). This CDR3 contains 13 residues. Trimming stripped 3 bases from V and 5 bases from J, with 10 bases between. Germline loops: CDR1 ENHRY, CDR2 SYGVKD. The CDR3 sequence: CAISDDPGETQYF. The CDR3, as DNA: TGTGCCATCAGTGATGATCCGGGGGAGACCCAGTACTTC.

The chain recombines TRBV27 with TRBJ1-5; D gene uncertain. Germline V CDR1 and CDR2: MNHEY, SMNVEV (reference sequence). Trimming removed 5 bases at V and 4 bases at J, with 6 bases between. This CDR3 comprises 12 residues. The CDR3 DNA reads TGTGCCAGCAGTGAAGGTAATCAGCCCCAGCATTTT. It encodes CASSEGNQPQHF.

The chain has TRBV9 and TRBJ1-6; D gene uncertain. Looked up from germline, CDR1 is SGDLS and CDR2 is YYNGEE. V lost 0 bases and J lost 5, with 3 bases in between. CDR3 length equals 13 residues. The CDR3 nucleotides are TGTGCCAGCAGCGTAGCCGATAATTCACCCCTCCACTTT. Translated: CASSVADNSPLHF. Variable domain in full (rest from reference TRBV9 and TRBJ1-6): DSGVTQTPKHLITATGQRVTLRCSPRSGDLSVYWYQQSLDQGLQFLIQYYNGEERAKGNILERFSAQQFPDLHSELNLSSLELGDSALYFCASSVADNSPLHFGNGTRLTVT.